This T cell receptor (beta chain) originates from a study of blood T cell repertoires in COVID-19. Study-wide background: COVID-19 samples, acute and convalescent, were from the United States, Italy and Spain.

The assay was immunoSEQ multiplex PCR, and TCRdb's table has in-frame clones only and misses some. In the table there are 100,000 to 150,000 clones, 70% to 80% of which are singletons. The CDR3 spans 14 residues. Germline V gene sequence: CDR1 MGHDK, CDR2 SYGVNS. The J segment lost 1 base and the V segment lost 9 bases, leaving 6 bases of the junction unmatched. This sequence joins TRBV25-1 and TRBJ1-3; 7 bases map to TRBD1. The specimen was peripheral blood. The sequence derives from a human donor in a cohort sampled during active COVID-19. This chain's CDR3 is CASSRGFSGNTIYF. Here the CDR3 DNA reads TGTGCCAGTAGCAGGGGGTTTTCTGGAAACACCATATATTTT.